Here is one T cell receptor (beta chain) with its context. As yet, its antigen is unknown. Germline loops: CDR1 MNHEY, CDR2 SVGAGI. The CDR3 sequence is 14 residues long. V shed 7 bases, J shed 0 bases, and the junction held 6 bases outside the gene matches. Vbeta (60) and Jbeta (13) primers were used in the PCR. Produced via immunoSEQ multiplex PCR; TCRdb's table is partial and in-frame only. The sample carries fewer than 150,000 clones, 65% to 85% recorded once. This sample stems from a study of cytomegalovirus exposure and HLA in healthy donors. Study-level information: Researchers previously reported finding more than 100 million unique TCR beta sequences from around 200 million T cells. Whole-study results and caveats: In presence/absence analyses, roughly uniform sequencing depth across donors was assumed. Prior analysis indicated that the majority of TCR beta V segments exhibited productivity approximately 87% or approximately 30% of the time. Sequencing likely generated an artifact that appeared as a cluster of highly shared sequence variants.

The sequence derives from a man aged 45-65 years in good health and CMV-seropositive. The chain joins TRBV6-5 to TRBJ2-7, with 7 bases lining up with TRBD1. Sequencing was performed on PBMCs. The DNA of the CDR3 is TGTGCCAGCATCGAGGGACAGAACTCCTACGAGCAGTACTTC. It is translated as CASIEGQNSYEQYF.